Given below is one TCR beta chain in context. Its antigen is still unknown. The sample belongs to a study of T cells in Graves' hyperthyroidism and ophthalmopathy. Overall study findings and caveats: Ophthalmopathy and stable hyperthyroidism were separated by a 13 V-J model.

The TCR beta CDR3 regions underwent amplification using RNA transcripts as the source. First-round RT-PCR with HTBI primers amplified the TCR CDR3 region. A single record per CDR3 protein comes from TCRdb applying MiXCR to the multiplex PCR reads. There are approximately 330,000 distinct CDR3 sequences in the sample; 12% to 15% occur only once, and 30% to 35% lies in the top ten. Unmatched junction bases numbered 5, after V lost 0 bases and J lost 1 base. The germline V gene encodes CDR1 SGHAT and CDR2 FQNNGV. CDR3 size: 19 residues. This chain joins TRBV11-2 and TRBJ2-6; 11 bases line up with TRBD1. The TCR sequence derives from a woman aged 40 to 50 with Graves' ophthalmopathy. The sample was blood. This chain's CDR3 is CASSLEGQGAPSGANVLTF. Written as DNA, the CDR3 is TGTGCCAGCAGCTTAGAAGGACAGGGGGCACCTTCTGGGGCCAACGTCCTGACTTTC.